Sequencing of this T cell receptor (beta chain) was carried out in a study of CD8+CD57+ T cells in acquired aplastic anemia. As for the study in general: DNA recovered from sorted CD4+ and CD8+ cells had a mean of approximately 3.4 ug.

Profiling of TCR beta VDJ combinations and CDR3 sequences used genomic DNA as template. MiXCR, applied by TCRdb to the reads, yields one record per CDR3 protein. The sample has some 170,000 distinct CDR3 sequences; roughly 48% are singletons. This clonotype was seen many times. V shed 3 bases, J shed 0 bases, and the junction held 4 bases outside the gene matches. The CDR3 spans 16 residues. CDR1 LNHNV and CDR2 YYDKDF come from the germline V gene (reference sequence). Patients who underwent sequencing had shown CD8+CD57+ cell expansion by flow cytometry. This receptor was identified in a human donor with aplastic anemia. Sequencing input: sorted CD4+, CD8+, or CD8+CD57+ T cells (not recorded which) from PBMCs. This chain joins TRBV15 and TRBJ1-5; 8 nucleotides line up with TRBD1. CDR3 loop: CATSRDRVYSNQPQHF. CDR3 nucleotides: TGTGCCACCAGCAGGGACAGGGTCTATAGCAATCAGCCCCAGCATTTT.